These T cell receptor beta chains were read from a single sample in a study of beta chain features in type 1 diabetes. The protocol was immunoSEQ multiplex PCR, while the TCRdb copy is restricted to in-frame clones and leaves out a portion. This table holds 330,000 or so clones, around 15% found once. Sequencing was carried out using central memory CD4+ T cells from blood. These receptors all come from a man between 25 and 39 years old in good health. The CDR3 runs from the conserved cysteine through the conserved F or W. D genes are given only for firm matches. Rows give clone size only sometimes, using once, few, many, or a class for an expanded clone.

J: TRBJ1-3; V: TRBV6-1; size: -; D: -; DNA: TGTGCCAGCGGCCCAGACTCTGGAAACACCATATATTTT; CDR3: CASGPDSGNTIYF
J: TRBJ1-4; V: TRBV2; size: many; D: -; DNA: TGTGCCAGCAGGCGGGACGTGACTAATGAAAAACTGTTTTTT; CDR3: CASRRDVTNEKLFF
J: TRBJ2-1; V: TRBV5-1; size: few; D: TRBD1; DNA: TGCGCCAGCAGCTTCGGACAGGGGGCGGGAAATGAGCAGTTCTTC; CDR3: CASSFGQGAGNEQFF
J: TRBJ2-4; V: TRBV5-6; size: -; D: -; DNA: TGTGCCAGCAGCTTGGCCGGAGTGTCGGCGGAATATCTTCAGTACTTC; CDR3: CASSLAGVSAEYLQYF
J: TRBJ1-1; V: TRBV7-2; size: -; D: TRBD1; DNA: TGTGCCAGCAGCTTACGTAAACAGGGGGATAACACTGAAGCTTTCTTT; CDR3: CASSLRKQGDNTEAFF
J: TRBJ1-4; V: TRBV7-9; size: few; D: -; DNA: TGTGCCAGCAGCTCCAAGTTGCGGGAAAAACTGTTTTTT; CDR3: CASSSKLREKLFF
J: TRBJ1-4; V: TRBV11-2; size: few; D: -; DNA: TGTGCCAGCAGCTTGAGGAACCAGGGTGGCGAAAAACTGTTTTTT; CDR3: CASSLRNQGGEKLFF
J: TRBJ2-3; V: TRBV5-6; size: -; D: -; DNA: TGTCCCAGCAGCTTCAGAACAGATACGCAGTATTTT; CDR3: CPSSFRTDTQYF
J: TRBJ1-2; V: TRBV27; size: -; D: -; DNA: TGTGCCAGCAGTCCATTCGGGGGAATGGGCTATGGCTACACCTTC; CDR3: CASSPFGGMGYGYTF
J: TRBJ1-2; V: TRBV6-5; size: -; D: -; DNA: TGTGCCAGCAGTGCGGTACAGGGATCGTATGGCTACACCTTC; CDR3: CASSAVQGSYGYTF
J: TRBJ1-3; V: TRBV9; size: many; D: -; DNA: TGTGCCAGCAGCGTAGGGGCCCGCGGCGGCGGAAACACCATATATTTT; CDR3: CASSVGARGGGNTIYF
J: TRBJ2-5; V: TRBV7-2; size: -; D: -; DNA: TGTGCCAGCACCTCCGACGGGGGCCAGATTCCAGAGACCCAGTACTTC; CDR3: CASTSDGGQIPETQYF
J: TRBJ2-3; V: TRBV27; size: -; D: -; DNA: TGTGCCAGCAGTCCCTCGAGAGATACGCAGTATTTT; CDR3: CASSPSRDTQYF
J: TRBJ2-3; V: TRBV27; size: -; D: TRBD2; DNA: TGTGCCAGCCTACGACTAGCGTCTAGCACAGATACGCAGTATTTT; CDR3: CASLRLASSTDTQYF
J: TRBJ1-1; V: TRBV7-9; size: many; D: -; DNA: TGTGCCAGCAGCCCCTGGGGACAACTGAACACTGAAGCTTTCTTT; CDR3: CASSPWGQLNTEAFF
J: TRBJ1-4; V: TRBV6-6; size: -; D: TRBD1; DNA: TGTGCCATCAGAGGAACCGGGACAGCTAATGAAAAACTGTTTTTT; CDR3: CAIRGTGTANEKLFF
J: TRBJ2-1; V: TRBV5-1; size: few; D: TRBD1; DNA: TGCGCCAGCAGCTTGCTTGGACAGGTCTACAATGAGCAGTTCTTC; CDR3: CASSLLGQVYNEQFF
J: TRBJ2-3; V: TRBV11-2; size: -; D: -; DNA: TGTGCCAGCAGCCAGACTCGTAGCAATTCAGATACGCAGTATTTT; CDR3: CASSQTRSNSDTQYF
J: TRBJ2-3; V: TRBV7-8; size: -; D: -; DNA: TGTGCCAGCAGCCCCCAAAGGAGGCCAGATACGCAGTATTTT; CDR3: CASSPQRRPDTQYF
J: TRBJ1-5; V: TRBV18; size: few; D: -; DNA: TGTGCCAGCTCACCCGGGACACGCGGAGGGCCCCAGCATTTT; CDR3: CASSPGTRGGPQHF
J: TRBJ1-2; V: TRBV7-9; size: few; D: TRBD1; DNA: TGTGCCAGCAGCGCCGACAGGGTGGGCTATGGCTACACCTTC; CDR3: CASSADRVGYGYTF
J: TRBJ2-7; V: TRBV27; size: -; D: -; DNA: TGTGCCAGCAGTTCATCCGGGACGGGACTGGGCGAGCAGTACTTC; CDR3: CASSSSGTGLGEQYF
J: TRBJ1-1; V: TRBV7-2; size: -; D: -; DNA: TGTGCCAGCAGCTTGGGGGGTATGAACACTGAAGCTTTCTTT; CDR3: CASSLGGMNTEAFF
J: TRBJ1-1; V: TRBV18; size: -; D: -; DNA: TGTGCCAGCTCCAGCCAAGTGGGGAACACTGAAGCTTTCTTT; CDR3: CASSSQVGNTEAFF